This TCR beta chain was observed in a study of regulatory T cells in long-lasting Graves disease. Whole-study results and caveats: In persistent patients, shared public clonotypes (2,741) outnumbered those in new patients (966). Graves' patients with persistent disease showed TCR diversity lower than patients newly diagnosed.

In regard to this clonotype: What it recognizes is unknown.

In building TCR beta libraries, iRepertoire HTBI primers were used together with Arm-PCR of CDR3 regions. A single record per CDR3 protein comes from TCRdb applying MiXCR to the multiplex PCR reads. The sample includes about 460,000 distinct CDR3 sequences, 20% to 25% of them seen just once. Noted time point: persistent/refractory GD, antithyroid drugs over 5 years with positive TRAb. The authors made the TCR library using RNA they extracted from PBMCs. Doctors identified Graves' disease using the American Thyroid Association guidelines. This sequence was found in a female donor with Graves disease. Sample: peripheral blood mononuclear cells (PBMCs), taken when the disease was refractory, from a patient treated with antithyroid drugs.

In DNA form, the CDR3 reads TGTGCCAGTAGTATATTAACAGGGTGGGAGACCGGGGAGCTGTTTTTT. It translates to CASSILTGWETGELFF. J is TRBJ2-2 and V is TRBV19; a weak D match, TRBD1 (6 bases). V was trimmed by 2 bases and J by 5 bases, leaving 15 bases between them. Germline V gives CDR1 LNHDA, CDR2 SQIVND (reference sequence). The CDR3 has 16 residues. The variable domain in full, with the rest retrieved from reference TRBV19 and TRBJ2-2, is DGGITQSPKYLFRKEGQNVTLSCEQNLNHDAMYWYRQDPGQGLRLIYYSQIVNDFQKGDIAEGYSVSREKKESFPLTVTSAQKNPTAFYLCASSILTGWETGELFFGEGSRLTVL.